The 12 T cell receptor beta chains given below trace back to one sample, sequenced in a study of T-cell memory formation after mild COVID-19. TCRdb re-called the 5' RACE reads with MiXCR, one entry per CDR3 protein. In the table there are under 700,000 distinct CDR3 sequences, about a fifth of which are singletons. The sequencing input was PBMCs or a T cell subset sorted from them (not recorded which). The source of these receptors is an adult woman who had mild COVID-19 (a few samples of this study predate the infection). Cell type and time point are not known.

This clonotype has at least ten counts. V and J are TRBV7-2 and TRBJ2-3; D is possibly TRBD1 (5 bases). Germline CDR1 SGHTA, CDR2 FQGNSA. Trimming took 8 bases from V and 0 from J, leaving 15 bases between them. The CDR3 spans 15 residues. CDR3: CASGASYSSTDTQYF. Written as DNA, the CDR3 is TGTGCCAGCGGGGCTTCGTACTCTAGCACAGATACGCAGTATTTT.

This clonotype was observed a few times. The chain uses TRBV20-1 and TRBJ1-1, with D uncertain. V was clipped by 0 bases and J by 0 bases, with 8 bases between them. The CDR3 sequence is 14 residues long. The germline V gene has CDR1 DFQATT and CDR2 SNEGSKA (reference sequence). The chain's CDR3 is CSARDMSVNTEAFF. CDR3 coding DNA: TGCAGTGCTAGAGATATGTCAGTGAACACTGAAGCTTTCTTT.

The chain links TRBV11-3 to TRBJ2-2, with TRBD2 matching over 7 bases. J was trimmed by 8 bases and V by 5 bases; bases with no gene match: 11. CDR1 SGHNT and CDR2 YENEEA come from the germline V gene. This CDR3 region has 15 residues. The CDR3 sequence is CASSPSVGGPGELFF. CDR3 sequence (DNA): TGTGCCAGCAGCCCCTCTGTGGGAGGGCCTGGGGAGCTGTTTTTT.

V is TRBV6-6 and J is TRBJ1-5, with a possible D match to TRBD1 (5 bases). Per the germline V gene, CDR1 is MNHNY and CDR2 is SVGAGI (reference sequence). V gave up 2 bases and J gave up 0 bases, with 17 bases separating them. The CDR3 sequence is 18 residues long. The CDR3 spells CASSYGGERGYSNQPQHF. The DNA for the CDR3 is TGTGCCAGCAGTTACGGAGGGGAGAGAGGGTATAGCAATCAGCCCCAGCATTTT.

This clonotype was counted ten times or more. The rearrangement uses TRBV24-1 and TRBJ2-3; 9 bases match TRBD1. The trim removed 3 bases at V and 6 bases at J, leaving 6 bases unmatched. The CDR3 extends over 15 amino acids. The V gene's germline CDR1 is KGHDR and CDR2 SFDVKD. The CDR3 sequence: CATSDAGTGWDTQYF. CDR3 coding DNA: TGTGCCACCAGTGATGCCGGGACAGGGTGGGATACGCAGTATTTT.

This clonotype was detected ten times or more. This rearrangement joins TRBV6-5 to TRBJ1-2, with TRBD1 as a possible D gene (5 bases). The CDR3 totals 15 residues. Looked up from germline, CDR1 is MNHEY and CDR2 is SVGAGI. The V gene lost 6 bases and the J gene lost 8 bases, with 22 bases spanning the gap. CDR3 bases: TGTGCCAGCAGACCCCTCCTCAGGGCATTGAAAGGCTACACCTTC. This gives the protein CASRPLLRALKGYTF.

In this sample, this clonotype turned up many times. The chain joins TRBV4-1 to TRBJ2-3; 10 nucleotides align to TRBD2. Germline lookup yields CDR1 MGHRA and CDR2 YSYEKL. Germline trimming cut 6 bases from V and 4 bases from J; bases unmatched to any gene: 13. This CDR3 region has 17 residues. For the CDR3, the DNA is TGCGCCAGCAGTCAATGGGCAAGCGGGGGGGCAGCAGATACGCAGTATTTT. Amino acid sequence: CASSQWASGGAADTQYF.

Only a few counts were recorded for this clonotype. The rearrangement joins TRBV4-3 to TRBJ1-2, with a weak D call TRBD1 (6 bases). Germline V lookup: CDR1 LGHNA, CDR2 YSLEER. The CDR3 is 17 residues long. With 0 bases removed from V and 5 bases from J, the gap between germline ends came to 19 bases. The DNA of the CDR3 is TGCGCCAGCAGCCAAGATAGGACAGCGGCCCCACTTTATGGCTACACCTTC. Translation gives CASSQDRTAAPLYGYTF.

The rearrangement links TRBV6-2 or TRBV6-3 to TRBJ2-7; 9 positions match TRBD1. The ends lost 6 bases at V and 3 bases at J; junction bases unmatched: 9. Germline loops: CDR1 MNHEY, CDR2 SVGEGT. The CDR3 extends over 15 amino acids. The CDR3 loop is CASRRLRDRVYEQYF. In DNA, the CDR3 is TGTGCCAGCAGACGTCTCCGGGACAGGGTCTACGAGCAGTACTTC.

The chain links TRBV6-1 to TRBJ1-2; D ambiguous. The germline V gene encodes CDR1 MNHNS and CDR2 SASEGT. The germline V and J ends were trimmed by 0 bases and 2 bases, with 7 bases remaining between them. The CDR3 runs to 14 residues. CDR3 residues: CASSEASRNYGYTF. The DNA for the CDR3 is TGTGCCAGCAGTGAAGCTAGTCGGAACTATGGCTACACCTTC.

The V gene is TRBV29-1, the J gene TRBJ2-7; 7 positions agree with TRBD2. This CDR3 comprises 12 residues. The V gene end was trimmed by 6 bases and the J gene end by 5 bases; junction bases not matched to a gene: 7. Looked up from germline, CDR1 is SQVTM and CDR2 is ANQGSEA. In DNA, the CDR3 is TGCAGCGTCGCCATGGGAGGGGACGAGCAGTACTTC. Amino acid sequence: CSVAMGGDEQYF.

This clonotype was counted many times. CDR3 coding DNA: TGTGCCAGCAGCTTCAGGACATCCGGGAACACCGGGGAGCTGTTTTTT. The encoded protein is CASSFRTSGNTGELFF. This sequence joins TRBV5-6 and TRBJ2-2, with D perhaps TRBD1 (5 bases). Germline values: CDR1 SGHDT, CDR2 YYEEEE. Trimming removed 2 bases from V and 1 base from J, with 12 bases in between. CDR3 length equals 16 residues.